The 8 T cell receptor beta chains listed next were all sequenced from one sample in a study of cytotoxic CD8 clonotypes in ibrutinib-treated CLL (TCRdb year 2021). Libraries came from the immunoSEQ multiplex PCR assay. The table comes from immuneACCESS by way of TCRdb, which keeps in-frame sequences with V and J called. Part of the clones is missing from these tables; in studies checked, under half for an unresolved V gene and the rest for unknown reasons. The sample table records about 140,000 clones; over 75% of these occur just once. Less than 9% of the sample comes from the top ten. The sample was PBMCs, taken after 36 months of ibrutinib treatment. These receptors all stem from a human donor with chronic lymphocytic leukemia.

V gene TRBV29-1 combines with J gene TRBJ2-7, with D possibly matching TRBD2 (6 bases). The V gene's germline CDR1 is SQVTM and CDR2 ANQGSEA. The CDR3 covers 13 residues. V dropped 4 bases and J dropped 2 bases, with 12 bases sitting between them. The DNA of the CDR3 is TGCAGCGTTGGGACTATCCTAACCTACGAGCAGTACTTC. The encoded protein is CSVGTILTYEQYF.

The rearrangement links TRBV5-6 to TRBJ1-3; the match to TRBD1 covers 7 bases. The CDR3 loop spans 15 amino acids. Per the germline V gene, CDR1 is SGHDT and CDR2 is YYEEEE. J lost 2 bases, V lost 3 bases, and 5 bases had no gene match. Written as DNA, the CDR3 is TGTGCCAGCAGCTGGGGACAGACTACTGGAAACACCATATATTTT. It is translated as CASSWGQTTGNTIYF.

This chain uses TRBV7-2 with TRBJ1-1; unclear D gene. The germline V and J ends were trimmed by 6 bases and 1 base, with 24 bases remaining between them. The CDR3 has 18 amino acids. Germline values: CDR1 SGHTA, CDR2 FQGNSA. The CDR3: CASRLGLTLWRTNTEAFF. In DNA, the CDR3 is TGTGCCAGCAGACTCGGGCTGACCCTTTGGAGAACGAACACTGAAGCTTTCTTT. Combining the CDR3 with reference TRBV7-2 and TRBJ1-1 gives the whole variable domain GAGVSQSPSNKVTEKGKDVELRCDPISGHTALYWYRQSLGQGLEFLIYFQGNSAPDKSGLPSDRFSAERTGGSVSTLTIQRTQQEDSAVYLCASRLGLTLWRTNTEAFFGQGTRLTVV.

This rearrangement joins TRBV28 to TRBJ2-7; perhaps TRBD1 as D (6 bases). Germline CDR1 reads MDHEN; CDR2 reads SYDVKM. The V end was cut by 8 bases, the J end by 1 base, with 12 bases between. CDR3 length: 13 residues. The CDR3 coding sequence is TGTGCCAGCTTGGGGACAAATTCCTACGAGCAGTACTTC. Translation gives CASLGTNSYEQYF.

Points on this clone: At one of its ends the junction is not consistent with the germline gene, which may arise from a read error. V and J are TRBV11-2 and TRBJ2-7; D is uncertain. CDR1 is SGHAT, CDR2 FQNNGV, per germline. This CDR3 has 12 residues. The CDR3 here is CASSLDPWTKDF. The CDR3 DNA is TGTGCCAGCAGCTTAGATCCCTGGACCAAGGACTTC.

This chain links TRBV5-1 with TRBJ2-7; D is ambiguous. The germline V gene encodes CDR1 SGHRS and CDR2 YFSETQ. The CDR3 contains 13 residues. With 5 bases removed from V and 1 base from J, the gap between germline ends came to 10 bases. In DNA, the CDR3 is TGCGCCAGCAGTAGATTTATTTCCTACGAGCAGTACTTC. Translation: CASSRFISYEQYF.

This clone has a single count. The chain couples TRBV15 to TRBJ2-1; 7 nucleotides align to TRBD1. Germline V CDR1 and CDR2: LNHNV, YYDKDF (reference sequence). The J segment lost 9 bases and the V segment lost 8 bases, leaving 10 bases of the junction unmatched. This CDR3 spans 13 amino acids. CDR3 in amino acids: CATGAQTGVEQFF. In DNA, the CDR3 is TGTGCCACCGGAGCCCAAACAGGGGTTGAGCAGTTCTTC.

The chain links TRBV11-1 to TRBJ2-7, with D possibly matching TRBD1 (5 bases). Germline V gene sequence: CDR1 SGHAT, CDR2 FQDESV (reference sequence). The CDR3 extends over 14 amino acids. V lost 3 bases and J lost 6, with 15 bases in between. The CDR3 DNA follows: TGTGCCAGCAGCTTCCCGGACATAGGTAGCGAGCAGTACTTC. Its protein is CASSFPDIGSEQYF.